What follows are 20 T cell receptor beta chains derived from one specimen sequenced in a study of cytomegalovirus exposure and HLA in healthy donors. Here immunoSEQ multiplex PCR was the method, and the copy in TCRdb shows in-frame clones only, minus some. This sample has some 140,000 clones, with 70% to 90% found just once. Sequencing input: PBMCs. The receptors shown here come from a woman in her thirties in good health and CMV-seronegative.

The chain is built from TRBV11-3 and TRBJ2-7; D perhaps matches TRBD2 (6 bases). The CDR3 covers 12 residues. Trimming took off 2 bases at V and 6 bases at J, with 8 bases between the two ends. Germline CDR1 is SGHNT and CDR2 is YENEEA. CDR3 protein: CASSLLGGEQYF. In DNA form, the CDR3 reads TGTGCCAGCAGCTTACTCGGGGGCGAGCAGTACTTC.

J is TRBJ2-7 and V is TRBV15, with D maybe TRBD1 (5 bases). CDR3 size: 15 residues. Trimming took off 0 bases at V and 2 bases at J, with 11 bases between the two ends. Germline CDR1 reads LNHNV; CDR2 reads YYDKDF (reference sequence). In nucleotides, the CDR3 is TGTGCCACCAGCAGAGACGTGACAGAGACCTACGAGCAGTACTTC. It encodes CATSRDVTETYEQYF.

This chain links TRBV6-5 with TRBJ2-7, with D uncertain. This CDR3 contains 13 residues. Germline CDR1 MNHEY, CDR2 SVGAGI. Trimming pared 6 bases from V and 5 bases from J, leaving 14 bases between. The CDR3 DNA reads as TGTGCCAGCAGGCCTCGGGTTACGCACGAGCAGTACTTC. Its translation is CASRPRVTHEQYF.

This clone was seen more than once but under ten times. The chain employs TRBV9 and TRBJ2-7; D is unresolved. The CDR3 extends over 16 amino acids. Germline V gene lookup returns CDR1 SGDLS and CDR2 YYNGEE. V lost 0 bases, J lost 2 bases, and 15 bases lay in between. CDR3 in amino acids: CASSVGGGVGPYEQYF. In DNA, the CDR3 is TGTGCCAGCAGCGTAGGAGGTGGAGTGGGTCCCTACGAGCAGTACTTC.

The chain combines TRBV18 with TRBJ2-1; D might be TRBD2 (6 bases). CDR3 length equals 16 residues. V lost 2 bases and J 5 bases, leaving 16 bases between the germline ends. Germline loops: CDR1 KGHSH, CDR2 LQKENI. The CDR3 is CASSPSGGIRNNEQFF. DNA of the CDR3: TGTGCCAGCTCACCAAGTGGGGGGATTAGAAACAATGAGCAGTTCTTC.

CDR3 sequence: CASSLDGNYNSPLHF. The CDR3 DNA reads as TGTGCCAGCAGCTTAGACGGGAACTATAATTCACCCCTCCACTTT. The rearrangement joins TRBV7-2 to TRBJ1-6; D not certain. Germline CDR1 reads SGHTA; CDR2 reads FQGNSA. Trimming cost V 1 base and J 3 bases, with 7 bases left between them. The length of the CDR3 is 15 residues.

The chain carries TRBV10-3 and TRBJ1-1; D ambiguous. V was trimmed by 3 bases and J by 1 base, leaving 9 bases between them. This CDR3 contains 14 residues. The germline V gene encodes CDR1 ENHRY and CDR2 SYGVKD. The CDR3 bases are TGTGCCATCAGTGATAGAGGATCGAACACTGAAGCTTTCTTT. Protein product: CAISDRGSNTEAFF.

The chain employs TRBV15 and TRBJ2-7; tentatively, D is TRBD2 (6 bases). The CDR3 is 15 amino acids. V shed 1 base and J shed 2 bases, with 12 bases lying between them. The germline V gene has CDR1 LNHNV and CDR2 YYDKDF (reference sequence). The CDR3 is CATSRGSAGTYEQYF. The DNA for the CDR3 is TGTGCCACCAGCAGAGGGTCGGCGGGGACCTACGAGCAGTACTTC.

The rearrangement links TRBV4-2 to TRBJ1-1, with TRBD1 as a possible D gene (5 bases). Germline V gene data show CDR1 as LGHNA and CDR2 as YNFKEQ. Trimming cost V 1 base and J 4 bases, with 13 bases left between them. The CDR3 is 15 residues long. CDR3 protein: CASSQVAGRGTEAFF. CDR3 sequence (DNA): TGTGCCAGCAGCCAAGTAGCAGGGAGGGGCACTGAAGCTTTCTTT.

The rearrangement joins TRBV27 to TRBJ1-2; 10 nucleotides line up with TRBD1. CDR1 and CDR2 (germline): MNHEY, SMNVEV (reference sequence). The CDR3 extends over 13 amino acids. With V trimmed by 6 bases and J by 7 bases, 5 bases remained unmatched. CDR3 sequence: CASSPGQGVGYTF. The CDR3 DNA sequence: TGTGCCAGCAGCCCCGGACAGGGGGTTGGCTACACCTTC.

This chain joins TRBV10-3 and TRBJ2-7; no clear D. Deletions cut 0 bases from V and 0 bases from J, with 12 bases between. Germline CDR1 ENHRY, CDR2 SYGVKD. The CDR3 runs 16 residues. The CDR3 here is CAISESKFGGSYEQYF. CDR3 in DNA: TGTGCCATCAGTGAGTCGAAGTTCGGTGGCTCCTACGAGCAGTACTTC.

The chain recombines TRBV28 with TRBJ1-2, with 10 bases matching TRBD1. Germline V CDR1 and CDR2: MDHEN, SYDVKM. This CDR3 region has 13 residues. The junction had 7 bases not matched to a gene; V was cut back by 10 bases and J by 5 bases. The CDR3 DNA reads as TGTGCCACGAGGACGGGACAGGGGTATGGCTACACCTTC. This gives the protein CATRTGQGYGYTF.

The CDR3 is CASSWGGVGEEQFF. CDR3 sequence (DNA): TGTGCCAGCTCCTGGGGGGGGGTCGGTGAAGAGCAGTTCTTC. This sequence joins TRBV5-6 and TRBJ2-1, with 7 bases fitting TRBD2. CDR1 is SGHDT and CDR2 is YYEEEE in the germline V gene. Losses at the gene ends were 7 bases for V and 10 bases for J; bases not matched to a gene: 14. The CDR3 consists of 14 residues.

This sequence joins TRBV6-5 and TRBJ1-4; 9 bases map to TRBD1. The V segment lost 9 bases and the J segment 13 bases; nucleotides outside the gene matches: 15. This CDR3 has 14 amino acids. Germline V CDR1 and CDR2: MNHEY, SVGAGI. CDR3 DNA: TGTGCCAGTGGGACAGGGACAAAAATGAAAATACTGTTTTTT. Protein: CASGTGTKMKILFF.

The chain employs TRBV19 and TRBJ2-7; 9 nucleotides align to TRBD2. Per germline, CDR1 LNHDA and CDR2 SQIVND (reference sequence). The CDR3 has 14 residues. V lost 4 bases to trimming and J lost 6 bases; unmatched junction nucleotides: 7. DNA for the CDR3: TGTGCCAGTAGTACCAAGCGGGGGGCGATCGAGCAGTACTTC. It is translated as CASSTKRGAIEQYF.

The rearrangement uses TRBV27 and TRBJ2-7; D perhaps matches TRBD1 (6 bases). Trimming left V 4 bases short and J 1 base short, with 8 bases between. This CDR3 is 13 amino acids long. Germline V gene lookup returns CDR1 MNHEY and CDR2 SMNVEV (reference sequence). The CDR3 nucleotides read TGTGCCAGCAGTTACAGGGAGTCCTACGAGCAGTACTTC. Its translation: CASSYRESYEQYF.

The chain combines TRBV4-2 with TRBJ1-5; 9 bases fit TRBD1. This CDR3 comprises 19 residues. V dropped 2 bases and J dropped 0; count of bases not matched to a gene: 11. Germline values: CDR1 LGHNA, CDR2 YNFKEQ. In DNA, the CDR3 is TGTGCCAGCAGCCAAAGACCGGACAGGGGTGGGGATAGCAATCAGCCCCAGCATTTT. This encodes CASSQRPDRGGDSNQPQHF.

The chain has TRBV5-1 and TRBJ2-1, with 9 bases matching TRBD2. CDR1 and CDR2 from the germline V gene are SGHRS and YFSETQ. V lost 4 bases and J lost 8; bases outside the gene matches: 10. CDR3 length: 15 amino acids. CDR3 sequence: CASSPGTSFYDEQFF. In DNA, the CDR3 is TGCGCCAGCAGCCCAGGGACTAGCTTTTACGATGAGCAGTTCTTC. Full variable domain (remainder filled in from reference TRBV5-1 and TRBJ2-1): KAGVTQTPRYLIKTRGQQVTLSCSPISGHRSVSWYQQTPGQGLQFLFEYFSETQRNKGNFPGRFSGRQFSNSRSEMNVSTLELGDSALYLCASSPGTSFYDEQFFGPGTRLTVL.

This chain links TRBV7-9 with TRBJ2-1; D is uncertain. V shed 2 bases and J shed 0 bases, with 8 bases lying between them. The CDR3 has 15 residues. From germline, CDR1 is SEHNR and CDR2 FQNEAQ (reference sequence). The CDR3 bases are TGTGCCAGCAGCTTAACATGGAGCTCCTACAATGAGCAGTTCTTC. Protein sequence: CASSLTWSSYNEQFF.

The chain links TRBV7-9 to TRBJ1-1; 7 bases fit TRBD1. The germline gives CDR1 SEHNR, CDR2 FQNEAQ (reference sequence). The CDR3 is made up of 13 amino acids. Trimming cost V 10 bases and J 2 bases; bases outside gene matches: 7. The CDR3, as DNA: TGTGCCACCTCGGGACAGATCAACACTGAAGCTTTCTTT. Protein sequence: CATSGQINTEAFF. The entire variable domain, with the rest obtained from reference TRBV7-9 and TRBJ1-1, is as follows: DTGVSQNPRHKITKRGQNVTFRCDPISEHNRLYWYRQTLGQGPEFLTYFQNEAQLEKSRLLSDRFSAERPKGSFSTLEIQRTEQGDSAMYLCATSGQINTEAFFGQGTRLTVV.